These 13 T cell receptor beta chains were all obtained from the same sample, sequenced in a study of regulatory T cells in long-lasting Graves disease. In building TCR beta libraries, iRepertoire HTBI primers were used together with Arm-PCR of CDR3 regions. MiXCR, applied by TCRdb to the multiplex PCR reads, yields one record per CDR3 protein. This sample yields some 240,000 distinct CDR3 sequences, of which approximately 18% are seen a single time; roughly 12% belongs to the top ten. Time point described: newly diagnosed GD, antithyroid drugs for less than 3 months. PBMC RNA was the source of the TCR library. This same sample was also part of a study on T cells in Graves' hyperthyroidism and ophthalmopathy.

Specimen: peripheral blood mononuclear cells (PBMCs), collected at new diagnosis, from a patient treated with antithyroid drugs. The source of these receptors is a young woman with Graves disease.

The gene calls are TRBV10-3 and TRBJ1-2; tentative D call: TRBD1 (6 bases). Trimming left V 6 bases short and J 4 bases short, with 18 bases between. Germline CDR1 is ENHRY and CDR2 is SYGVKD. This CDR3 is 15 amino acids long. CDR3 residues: CAISLRGPGFYGYTF. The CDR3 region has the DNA TGTGCCATCAGCCTTCGGGGGCCGGGGTTCTATGGCTACACCTTC.

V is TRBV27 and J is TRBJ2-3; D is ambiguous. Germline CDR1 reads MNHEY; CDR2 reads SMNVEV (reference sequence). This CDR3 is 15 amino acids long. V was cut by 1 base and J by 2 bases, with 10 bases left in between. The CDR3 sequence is CASSLYGGLTDTQYF. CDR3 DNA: TGTGCCAGCAGTTTATATGGCGGTCTCACAGATACGCAGTATTTT.

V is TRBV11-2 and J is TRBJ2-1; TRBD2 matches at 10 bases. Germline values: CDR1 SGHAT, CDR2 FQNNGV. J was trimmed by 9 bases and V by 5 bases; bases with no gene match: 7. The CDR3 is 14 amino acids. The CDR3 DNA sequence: TGTGCCAGCAGCCGAGCGGGGGGGCAGGGTGAGCAGTTCTTC. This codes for CASSRAGGQGEQFF.

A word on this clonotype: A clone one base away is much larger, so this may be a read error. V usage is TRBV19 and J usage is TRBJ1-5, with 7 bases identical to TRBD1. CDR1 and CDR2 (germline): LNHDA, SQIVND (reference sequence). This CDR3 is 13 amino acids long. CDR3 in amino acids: CASTPRQGQPRHF. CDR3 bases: TGTGCCAGTACCCCGAGACAGGGTCAGCCCCGGCATTTT. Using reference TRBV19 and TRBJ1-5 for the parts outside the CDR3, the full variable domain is DGGITQSPKYLFRKEGQNVTLSCEQNLNHDAMYWYRQDPGQGLRLIYYSQIVNDFQKGDIAEGYSVSREKKESFPLTVTSAQKNPTAFYLCASTPRQGQPRHFGDGTRLSIL.

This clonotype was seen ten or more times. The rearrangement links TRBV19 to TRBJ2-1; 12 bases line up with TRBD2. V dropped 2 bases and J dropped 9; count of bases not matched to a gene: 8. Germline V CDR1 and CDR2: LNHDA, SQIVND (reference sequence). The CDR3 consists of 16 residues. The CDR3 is CASSISLGTSGSEQFF. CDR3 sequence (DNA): TGTGCCAGTAGTATAAGCCTCGGGACTAGCGGGTCTGAGCAGTTCTTC.

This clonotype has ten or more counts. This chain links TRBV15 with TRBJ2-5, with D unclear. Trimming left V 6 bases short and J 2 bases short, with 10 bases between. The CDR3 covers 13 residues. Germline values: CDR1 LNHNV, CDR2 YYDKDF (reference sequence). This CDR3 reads CATRGRVQETQYF. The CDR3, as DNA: TGTGCCACCAGGGGCCGAGTACAAGAGACCCAGTACTTC.

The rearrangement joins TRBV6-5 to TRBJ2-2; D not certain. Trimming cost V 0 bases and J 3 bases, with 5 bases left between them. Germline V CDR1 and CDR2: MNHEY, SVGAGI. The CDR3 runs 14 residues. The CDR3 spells CASSYSTHTGELFF. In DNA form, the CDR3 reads TGTGCCAGCAGTTACTCGACCCACACCGGGGAGCTGTTTTTT.

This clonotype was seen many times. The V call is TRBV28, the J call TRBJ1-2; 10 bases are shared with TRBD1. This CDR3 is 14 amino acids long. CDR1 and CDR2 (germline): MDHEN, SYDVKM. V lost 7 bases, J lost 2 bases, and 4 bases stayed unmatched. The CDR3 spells CASKTGGANYGYTF. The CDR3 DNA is TGTGCCAGCAAGACAGGGGGCGCGAACTATGGCTACACCTTC.

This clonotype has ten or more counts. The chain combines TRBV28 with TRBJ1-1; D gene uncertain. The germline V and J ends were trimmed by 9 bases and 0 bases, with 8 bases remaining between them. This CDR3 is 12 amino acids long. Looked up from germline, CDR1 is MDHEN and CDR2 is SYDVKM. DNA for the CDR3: TGTGCCAGTGGGTACTTGAACACTGAAGCTTTCTTT. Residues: CASGYLNTEAFF.

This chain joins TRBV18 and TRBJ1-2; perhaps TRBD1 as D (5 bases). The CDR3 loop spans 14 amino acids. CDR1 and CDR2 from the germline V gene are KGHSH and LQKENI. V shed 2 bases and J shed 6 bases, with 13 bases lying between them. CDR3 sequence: CASSPGRDRDGYTF. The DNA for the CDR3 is TGTGCCAGCTCACCAGGGAGGGACCGGGATGGCTACACCTTC.

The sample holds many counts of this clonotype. CDR3 bases: TGCAGAGCGGACAGGGAAACTGAAGCTTTCTTT. Residues: CRADRETEAFF. The V call is TRBV20-1, the J call TRBJ1-1; 8 bases line up with TRBD1. This CDR3 is built from 11 residues. Per the germline V gene, CDR1 is DFQATT and CDR2 is SNEGSKA (reference sequence).

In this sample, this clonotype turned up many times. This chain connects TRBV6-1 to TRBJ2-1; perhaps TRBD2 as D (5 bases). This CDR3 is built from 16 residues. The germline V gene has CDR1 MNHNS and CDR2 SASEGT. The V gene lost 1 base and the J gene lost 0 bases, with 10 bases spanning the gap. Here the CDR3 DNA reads TGTGCCAGCAGTGAAGTTTTAGGGAGCTCCTACAATGAGCAGTTCTTC. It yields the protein CASSEVLGSSYNEQFF.

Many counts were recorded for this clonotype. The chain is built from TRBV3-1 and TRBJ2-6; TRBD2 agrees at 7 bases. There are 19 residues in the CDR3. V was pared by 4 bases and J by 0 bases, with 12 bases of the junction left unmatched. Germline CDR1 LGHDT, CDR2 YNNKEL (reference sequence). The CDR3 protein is CASSRPPPGLSSGANVLTF. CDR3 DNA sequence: TGTGCCAGCAGCCGCCCTCCCCCGGGACTAAGCTCTGGGGCCAACGTCCTGACTTTC.